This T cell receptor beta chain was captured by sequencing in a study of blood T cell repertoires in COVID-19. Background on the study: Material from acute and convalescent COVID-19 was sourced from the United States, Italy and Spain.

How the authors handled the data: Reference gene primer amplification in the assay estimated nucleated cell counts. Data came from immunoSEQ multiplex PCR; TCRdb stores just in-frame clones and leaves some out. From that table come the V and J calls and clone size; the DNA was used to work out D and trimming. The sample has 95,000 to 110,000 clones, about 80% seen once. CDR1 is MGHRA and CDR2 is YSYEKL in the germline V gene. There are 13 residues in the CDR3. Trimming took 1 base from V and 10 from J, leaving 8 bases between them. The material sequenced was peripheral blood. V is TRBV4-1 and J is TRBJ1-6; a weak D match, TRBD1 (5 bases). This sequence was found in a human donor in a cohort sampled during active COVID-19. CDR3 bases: TGCGCCAGCAGCCAAGTCCGGACATCACCCCTCCACTTT. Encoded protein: CASSQVRTSPLHF.